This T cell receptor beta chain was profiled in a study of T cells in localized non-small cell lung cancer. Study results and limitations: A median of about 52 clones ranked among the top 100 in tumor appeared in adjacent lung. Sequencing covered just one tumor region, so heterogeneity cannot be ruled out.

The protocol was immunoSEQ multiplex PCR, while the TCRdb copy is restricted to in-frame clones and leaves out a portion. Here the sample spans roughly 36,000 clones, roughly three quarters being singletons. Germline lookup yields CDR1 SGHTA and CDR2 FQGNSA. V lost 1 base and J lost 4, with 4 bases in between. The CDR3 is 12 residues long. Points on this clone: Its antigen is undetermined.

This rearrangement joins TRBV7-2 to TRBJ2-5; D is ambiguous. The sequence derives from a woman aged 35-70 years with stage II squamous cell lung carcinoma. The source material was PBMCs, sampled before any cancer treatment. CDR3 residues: CASSLEVETQYF. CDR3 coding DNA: TGTGCCAGCAGCTTAGAGGTAGAGACCCAGTACTTC.